The clone carrying this T cell receptor (beta chain) was recorded a few times. This entry belongs to a study of early T cells in non-severe SARS-CoV-2 infection. The overall study: The chains were unpaired, and the sequenced material was bulk RNA from unsorted whole blood.

Attachment of unique molecular identifiers to individual cDNA molecules was performed. TCRdb ran MiXCR on the 5' RACE reads and lists one entry per CDR3 protein. Of around 30,000 distinct CDR3 sequences in the sample, around 6% were seen once. The CDR3 covers 14 residues. V lost 6 bases, J lost 0 bases, and 2 bases stayed unmatched. CDR1 SNHLY and CDR2 FYNNEI come from the germline V gene. The sample was whole blood. The gene calls are TRBV2 and TRBJ1-2; 9 bases match TRBD1. This TCR derives from an adult who was a healthcare worker with PCR-confirmed SARS-CoV-2 infection or an uninfected control (not recorded which). In DNA form, the CDR3 reads TGTGCCAGCAGCGGGACAGGGACTAACTATGGCTACACCTTC. Its protein is CASSGTGTNYGYTF.